This T cell receptor (beta chain) was sequenced in a study of T-cell reconstitution after alpha-beta-depleted transplantation in children. This clonotype was observed a few times. As it was prepared, the TCRbeta library received unique molecular identifiers. TCRdb independently ran MiXCR on the PCR reads; one entry per CDR3 protein. This repertoire shows some 550,000 distinct CDR3 sequences, about 16% found once; its top ten account for 3.3%. V lost 1 base and J lost 6, with 12 bases in between. The CDR3 has 14 amino acids. The sample was PBMCs from the stem cell graft donor, taken from the stem cell graft. The TCR originated in a human donor who donated a stem cell graft to a child with acute lymphoblastic leukemia. The V and J genes are TRBV12-3 or TRBV12-4 and TRBJ1-1, with D possibly being TRBD1 (6 bases). The CDR3 reads CASSLEVQGSEAFF. Written as DNA, the CDR3 is TGTGCCAGCAGTTTAGAGGTACAGGGATCTGAAGCTTTCTTT.